This TCR beta chain was sequenced in a study of T cells in women clearing cervical HPV infection. About the research overall: Case blood drawn at lesion detection; control blood after infection cleared.

The trim removed 2 bases at V and 3 bases at J, leaving 6 bases unmatched. CDR3 length: 16 amino acids. Germline values: CDR1 MNHNS, CDR2 SASEGT. Here immunoSEQ multiplex PCR was the method, and the copy in TCRdb shows in-frame clones only, minus some. This specimen shows approximately 34,000 clones; the ten leading clones hold around 6.5%. General study findings and limits: A classifier using richness and V gene abundances reached an AUC of about 0.83.

Remarks on this clone: The target antigen is unknown. The read is 3 residues too short to cover the CDR3 end, so that end is filled in from the germline J gene.

The chain is built from TRBV6-1 and TRBJ2-7; TRBD2 matches 11 bases. Sequencing was performed on blood buffy coat. This clonotype was obtained from a woman aged 18 to 69 with a cervical HPV16 infection that either progressed to CIN3+ or cleared (not recorded which). The CDR3 sequence is CASSEPLAGGLYEQYF. The covered CDR3 bases are TGTGCCAGCAGTGAACCCCTAGCGGGAGGTCTCTACGAG.